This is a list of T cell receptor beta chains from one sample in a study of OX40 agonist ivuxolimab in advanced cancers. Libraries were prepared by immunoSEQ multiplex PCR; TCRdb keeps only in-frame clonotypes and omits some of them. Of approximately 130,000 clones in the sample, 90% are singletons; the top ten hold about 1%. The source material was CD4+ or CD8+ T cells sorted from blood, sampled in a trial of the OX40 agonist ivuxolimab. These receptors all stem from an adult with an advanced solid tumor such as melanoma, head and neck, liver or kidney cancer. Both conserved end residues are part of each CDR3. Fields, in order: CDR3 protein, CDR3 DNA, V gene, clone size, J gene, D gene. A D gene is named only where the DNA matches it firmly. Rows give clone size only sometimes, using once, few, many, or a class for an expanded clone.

CASSSPEDTQYF	TGTGCCAGCAGTTCCCCCGAGGATACGCAGTATTTT	TRBV27	NA	TRBJ2-3	NA
CASTSAAGAGANVLTF	TGTGCCAGCACTTCCGCCGCGGGGGCTGGGGCCAACGTCCTGACTTTC	TRBV28	once	TRBJ2-6	TRBD2
CASSLDLNNYGYTF	TGTGCCAGCAGCTTAGACTTGAATAACTATGGCTACACCTTC	TRBV7-2	NA	TRBJ1-2	NA
CASAGSGGIQETQYF	TGTGCCAGCGCGGGCTCGGGCGGTATCCAAGAGACCCAGTACTTC	TRBV9	once	TRBJ2-5	NA
CASSRPHTGGTQETQYF	TGTGCCAGCAGCCGACCGCACACAGGGGGAACCCAAGAGACCCAGTACTTC	TRBV7-2	NA	TRBJ2-5	TRBD1
CASSLSVGSYNEQFF	TGCGCCAGCAGCTTGTCGGTAGGATCCTACAATGAGCAGTTCTTC	TRBV5-1	once	TRBJ2-1	NA
CASSRPGTSGRSASTDTQYF	TGTGCCAGCAGCCGCCCAGGGACTAGCGGGAGATCTGCCAGCACAGATACGCAGTATTTT	TRBV2	NA	TRBJ2-3	TRBD2
CASSLTRNTEAFF	TGTGCCAGTAGTCTCACGAGGAACACTGAAGCTTTCTTT	TRBV19	NA	TRBJ1-1	NA
CASSWASGLGNEQFF	TGTGCCAGCAGCTGGGCTAGCGGGCTTGGCAATGAGCAGTTCTTC	TRBV9	NA	TRBJ2-1	TRBD2
CASSLGDGNNEQFF	TGTGCCAGCAGCTTGGGGGACGGCAACAATGAGCAGTTCTTC	TRBV5-8	NA	TRBJ2-1	NA
CASSLDTTHYGYTF	TGTGCCAGCAGCTTAGATACGACCCATTATGGCTACACCTTC	TRBV11-2	NA	TRBJ1-2	NA
CASSLGSLSGANVLTF	TGTGCCAGCAGTTTGGGCAGTCTCTCTGGGGCCAACGTCCTGACTTTC	TRBV27	NA	TRBJ2-6	NA
CASSPIWTQIRGAFF	TGTGCCAGCAGCCCCATCTGGACACAGATCCGTGGGGCTTTCTTT	TRBV11-2	NA	TRBJ1-1	NA
CASSGIGLGFQETQYF	TGTGCCAGCAGCGGAATTGGTCTCGGGTTCCAAGAGACCCAGTACTTC	TRBV5-6	NA	TRBJ2-5	NA
CATPPGRDKTNYGYTF	TGTGCCACCCCTCCGGGGAGGGACAAAACTAACTATGGCTACACCTTC	TRBV6-9	NA	TRBJ1-2	NA
CASSERGRLSSYEQYF	TGTGCCAGCAGTGAAAGGGGCCGCCTGAGCTCCTACGAGCAGTACTTC	TRBV2	few	TRBJ2-7	NA